Below are 14 T cell receptor beta chains sequenced from a single sample in a study of T-cell memory formation after mild COVID-19. TCRdb called the 5' RACE reads again in MiXCR, with one record for every CDR3 protein. Of around 250,000 distinct CDR3 sequences detected, about 17% appear once; the ten largest clones hold 20% to 25%. Input material: PBMCs or a T cell subset sorted from them (not recorded which). These receptors were taken from a man aged 18 to 30 who had mild COVID-19 (a few samples of this study predate the infection). Cell type and time point are not known.

In its sample, this clonotype was seen many times. The chain has TRBV29-1 and TRBJ2-5, with 8 bases matching TRBD1. CDR3 length: 12 residues. Trimming took 7 bases from V and 4 from J; bases not matched to a gene: 5. Germline-derived CDR1 and CDR2 are SQVTM and ANQGSEA. CDR3 sequence (DNA): TGCAGCGGACAGGGGTTGGGAGAGACCCAGTACTTC. Encoded protein: CSGQGLGETQYF.

V gene TRBV7-9 combines with J gene TRBJ2-3, with TRBD2 identical over 8 bases. CDR3 length: 19 residues. Germline-derived CDR1 and CDR2 are SEHNR and FQNEAQ (reference sequence). V was pared by 4 bases and J by 3 bases, with 18 bases of the junction left unmatched. The CDR3 DNA follows: TGTGCCAGCAGCTCGATCGATACCCTAGCTGGCGGGGGGACAGATACGCAGTATTTT. Translated, it gives CASSSIDTLAGGGTDTQYF.

The chain links TRBV5-1 to TRBJ2-5, with D uncertain. Trimming removed 2 bases at V and 2 bases at J, with 7 bases between. This CDR3 comprises 13 residues. CDR1 is SGHRS and CDR2 is YFSETQ in the germline V gene. The CDR3 loop is CASSFGPQETQYF. The CDR3 nucleotides read TGCGCCAGCAGCTTTGGACCGCAAGAGACCCAGTACTTC.

The chain is built from TRBV12-3 or TRBV12-4 and TRBJ1-3; D not certain. The CDR3 runs to 11 residues. The germline V and J ends were trimmed by 3 bases and 8 bases, with 5 bases remaining between them. The CDR3 nucleotides are TGTGCCAGCAGTTTGGGATACACCATATATTTT. It translates to CASSLGYTIYF.

The genes are TRBV7-8 and TRBJ1-5; 10 bases match TRBD1. Unmatched junction bases numbered 7, after V lost 5 bases and J lost 6 bases. The CDR3 totals 15 residues. From germline, CDR1 is SGHVS and CDR2 FQNEAQ. The CDR3: CASSPDRGFAQPQHF. In nucleotides, the CDR3 is TGTGCCAGCAGCCCGGACAGGGGGTTTGCTCAGCCCCAGCATTTT.

This clonotype has a handful of counts. The V call is TRBV28, the J call TRBJ2-7, with 8 nucleotides matching TRBD1. The CDR3 spans 15 residues. V shed 6 bases, J shed 5 bases, and the junction held 12 bases outside the gene matches. Germline values: CDR1 MDHEN, CDR2 SYDVKM. CDR3 residues: CASSTGGQGGDEQYV. The CDR3 DNA follows: TGTGCCAGCAGCACTGGAGGACAGGGAGGCGACGAGCAGTACGTC.

The sample holds a few counts of this clonotype. The V call is TRBV29-1, the J call TRBJ2-5; D is tentatively TRBD1 or TRBD2 (5 bases each). V lost 3 bases, J lost 5 bases, and 13 bases lay in between. This CDR3 spans 13 amino acids. The V gene's germline CDR1 is SQVTM and CDR2 ANQGSEA. The CDR3 DNA sequence: TGCAGCGTTGACCCCGGGGCGAGGGAGACCCAGTACTTC. It specifies CSVDPGARETQYF.

This clonotype was observed at least ten times. The chain couples TRBV3-1 to TRBJ2-3; 11 bases match TRBD2. The CDR3 is made up of 17 amino acids. Germline V gives CDR1 LGHDT, CDR2 YNNKEL (reference sequence). With V trimmed by 1 base and J by 5 bases, 8 bases remained unmatched. The CDR3 region has the DNA TGTGCCAGCAGCCAAGGGTCCGCTAGCGGGGGGTTAGATACGCAGTATTTT. Protein: CASSQGSASGGLDTQYF.

This rearrangement joins TRBV20-1 to TRBJ2-5; maybe TRBD2 (6 bases). Germline V CDR1 and CDR2: DFQATT, SNEGSKA (reference sequence). This CDR3 contains 15 residues. V was clipped by 0 bases and J by 5 bases, with 16 bases between them. The CDR3 loop is CSARDLGGRKETQYF. The CDR3 coding sequence is TGCAGTGCTAGAGATCTCGGGGGAAGGAAGGAGACCCAGTACTTC.

This clonotype was detected only a few times. This chain joins TRBV7-2 and TRBJ2-1; 12 positions agree with TRBD2. Germline CDR1 is SGHTA and CDR2 is FQGNSA. There are 15 residues in the CDR3. V was pared by 2 bases and J by 10 bases, with 6 bases of the junction left unmatched. The CDR3 sequence is CASSLTSGGPREQFF. CDR3 in DNA: TGTGCCAGCAGCTTAACTAGCGGGGGGCCTCGCGAGCAGTTCTTC.

This clonotype was detected a few times. The chain links TRBV6-2 or TRBV6-3 to TRBJ2-7, with TRBD2 matching 13 bases. CDR1 and CDR2 from the germline V gene are MNHEY and SVGEGT. This CDR3 has 12 residues. V shed 8 bases, J shed 10 bases, and the junction held 5 bases outside the gene matches. The CDR3 here is CASGLAGVLQYF. DNA for the CDR3: TGTGCCAGCGGACTAGCGGGGGTTCTCCAGTACTTC.

The table lists this clonotype with a few counts. The chain joins TRBV9 to TRBJ1-2; D ambiguous. CDR3 length: 13 amino acids. Germline V gene sequence: CDR1 SGDLS, CDR2 YYNGEE. The ends were cut back, 0 bases at V and 6 bases at J, with 9 bases in the middle. The CDR3 region has the DNA TGTGCCAGCAGCGTAGGTAGCCAGCATGGCTACACCTTC. It is translated as CASSVGSQHGYTF. Filled out from reference TRBV9 and TRBJ1-2, the complete variable domain reads DSGVTQTPKHLITATGQRVTLRCSPRSGDLSVYWYQQSLDQGLQFLIQYYNGEERAKGNILERFSAQQFPDLHSELNLSSLELGDSALYFCASSVGSQHGYTFGSGTRLTVV.

The sample holds a few counts of this clonotype. The J gene is TRBJ1-3, the V gene TRBV7-2, with D tentatively TRBD1 (5 bases). This CDR3 has 17 residues. Germline V gene sequence: CDR1 SGHTA, CDR2 FQGNSA. V was cut by 3 bases and J by 1 base, with 16 bases left in between. The CDR3 bases are TGTGCCAGCAGCTTGTCCGGGACCTCCTGGTCTGGAAACACCATATATTTT. Translated, it gives CASSLSGTSWSGNTIYF.

The chain has TRBV3-1 and TRBJ2-1; D gene ambiguous. Germline-derived CDR1 and CDR2 are LGHDT and YNNKEL (reference sequence). This CDR3 has 13 amino acids. The V and J ends lost 1 base and 15 bases respectively, with 16 bases between them. CDR3 residues: CASSQVMAAEVFF. The CDR3, as DNA: TGTGCCAGCAGCCAAGTTATGGCCGCCGAGGTGTTCTTC.